The 2 T cell receptor beta chains given below trace back to one sample, sequenced in a study of long-term antiretroviral therapy in people with HIV. The assay used was immunoSEQ (version v3.0), run at survey level. The assay was immunoSEQ multiplex PCR, and TCRdb's table has in-frame clones only and misses some. Found here are about 28,000 clones, 80% to 90% of them singletons; the top ten hold about 9%. Sequenced material: unsorted PBMCs, taken 3 years after starting antiretroviral therapy. Every receptor here comes from a middle-aged man with HIV.

The gene calls are TRBV29-1 and TRBJ2-1; D is unresolved. The CDR3 covers 12 residues. CDR1 and CDR2 from the germline V gene are SQVTM and ANQGSEA. Between the trimmed V and J ends, which lost 5 bases and 4 bases, there was a span of 9 bases. In DNA form, the CDR3 reads TGCAGCGTTTTTTTCATTTACAATGAGCAGTTCTTC. Amino acid sequence: CSVFFIYNEQFF.

The chain uses TRBV10-2 and TRBJ1-3; a possible D gene is TRBD1 (5 bases). This CDR3 contains 15 residues. V lost 5 bases, J lost 4 bases, and 15 bases lay in between. Germline values: CDR1 WSHSY, CDR2 SAAADI. CDR3 sequence: CASSLSGGVGNTIYF. CDR3 in DNA: TGCGCCAGCAGTCTCTCGGGGGGTGTAGGAAACACCATATATTTT.